The 31 T cell receptor beta chains below come from one sample, sequenced in a study of blood T cell repertoires in COVID-19. The table came from immunoSEQ multiplex PCR; TCRdb's copy has only in-frame clones and leaves some out. The table lists 84,000 or so clones, 81% of them singletons. Sequencing was carried out using peripheral blood. The receptors were sampled from a human donor in a cohort sampled during active COVID-19.

In this sample, this clone turned up a few times. This chain links TRBV5-4 with TRBJ2-7; 8 bases match TRBD1. Germline V gene lookup returns CDR1 SGHNT and CDR2 YYREEE (reference sequence). V was pared by 5 bases and J by 4 bases, with 8 bases of the junction left unmatched. This CDR3 has 14 residues. CDR3 DNA sequence: TGTGCCAGCAGTCGTGGACAGGGCTTTTACGAGCAGTACTTC. Protein sequence: CASSRGQGFYEQYF.

The V gene is TRBV25-1, the J gene TRBJ1-4; D is unresolved. Germline CDR1 and CDR2: MGHDK and SYGVNS. V was cut by 1 base and J by 5 bases, with 11 bases left in between. This CDR3 has 15 residues. CDR3 DNA: TGTGCCAGCAGTGAATTGGGAGAGGGCAATGAAAAACTGTTTTTT. Protein product: CASSELGEGNEKLFF.

This clone was observed a handful of times. This chain links TRBV27 with TRBJ2-7, with TRBD2 identical over 11 bases. With 6 bases clipped from V and 4 bases from J, the junction kept 8 bases outside the gene matches. This CDR3 contains 15 residues. The germline V gene encodes CDR1 MNHEY and CDR2 SMNVEV (reference sequence). CDR3 amino acids: CASSRGTSGLYEQYF. The CDR3 nucleotides are TGTGCCAGCAGCCGTGGGACTAGCGGTTTATACGAGCAGTACTTC.

The chain is built from TRBV18 and TRBJ2-5; 9 nucleotides agree with TRBD2. J gave up 5 bases and V 3 bases, and 7 bases lay outside the gene matches. CDR1 and CDR2 from the germline V gene are KGHSH and LQKENI. This CDR3 has 15 amino acids. CDR3 in DNA: TGTGCCAGCTCACCCCATGGCGGGGGGGCCGAGACCCAGTACTTC. It translates to CASSPHGGGAETQYF.

The table lists this clone with a count of one. The chain has TRBV27 and TRBJ2-1; 12 nucleotides match TRBD2. CDR1 and CDR2 (germline): MNHEY, SMNVEV (reference sequence). CDR3 length equals 16 residues. V lost 6 bases, J lost 9 bases, and 12 bases stayed unmatched. The chain's CDR3 is CASRTGLAGMQAEQFF. The CDR3 DNA reads as TGTGCCAGCAGAACAGGACTAGCGGGGATGCAAGCTGAGCAGTTCTTC.

The chain links TRBV30 to TRBJ2-3; D is ambiguous. Germline V gives CDR1 GTSNPN, CDR2 SVGIG (reference sequence). V was shortened by 3 bases and J by 5 bases, with 9 bases between the two germline ends. The CDR3 extends over 12 amino acids. In nucleotides, the CDR3 is TGTGCCTGGAGCTCCCGGAGAGATACGCAGTATTTT. Residues: CAWSSRRDTQYF.

The DNA of the CDR3 is TGTGCCAGCACAGGCTCAGCGGGGGAAATCACCGGGGAGCTGTTTTTT. As protein: CASTGSAGEITGELFF. The chain recombines TRBV2 with TRBJ2-2; 8 nucleotides align to TRBD2. J lost 4 bases, V lost 7 bases, and 11 bases had no gene match. The CDR3 covers 16 residues. Germline CDR1 reads SNHLY; CDR2 reads FYNNEI. The whole variable domain, filled in from reference TRBV2 and TRBJ2-2, reads EPEVTQTPSHQVTQMGQEVILRCVPISNHLYFYWYRQILGQKVEFLVSFYNNEISEKSEIFDDQFSVERPDGSNFTLKIRSTKLEDSAMYFCASTGSAGEITGELFFGEGSRLTVL.

The rearrangement uses TRBV28 and TRBJ1-1; possibly TRBD1 for D (5 bases). V lost 3 bases and J 1 base, leaving 12 bases between the germline ends. The V gene's germline CDR1 is MDHEN and CDR2 SYDVKM. CDR3 length: 15 amino acids. CDR3 in DNA: TGTGCCAGCAGTTTTGGGGGGACGGAGAACACTGAAGCTTTCTTT. Translation: CASSFGGTENTEAFF.

V gene TRBV14 combines with J gene TRBJ2-5, with 8 bases identical to TRBD2. CDR1 and CDR2 (germline): SGHDN, FVKESK. The CDR3 is 16 amino acids. V shed 0 bases, J shed 5 bases, and the junction held 8 bases outside the gene matches. Written as DNA, the CDR3 is TGTGCCAGCAGCCAAGACTTCCTTCGGGGGGGGGAGACCCAGTACTTC. This encodes CASSQDFLRGGETQYF.

This sequence joins TRBV5-1 and TRBJ2-5; possible D gene TRBD2, 5 bases. CDR1 and CDR2 from the germline V gene are SGHRS and YFSETQ. V was clipped by 0 bases and J by 5 bases, with 11 bases between them. The CDR3 covers 14 residues. CDR3 DNA: TGCGCCAGCAGCTTGGCTAGCCGCTCGGAGACCCAGTACTTC. It is translated as CASSLASRSETQYF.

The chain links TRBV6-5 to TRBJ1-6; possibly TRBD1 for D (6 bases). This CDR3 is 15 amino acids long. The germline V gene encodes CDR1 MNHEY and CDR2 SVGAGI. With 5 bases removed from V and 10 bases from J, the gap between germline ends came to 18 bases. CDR3 sequence reads: CASSPAGTGLSPLHF. The CDR3 coding sequence is TGTGCCAGCAGTCCTGCCGGAACAGGGTTATCACCCCTCCACTTT.

The genes are TRBV12-2 and TRBJ1-5; TRBD1 is taken as the D call from the table, unchecked against the DNA. TRBV12-2 is an annotated pseudogene. This CDR3 comprises 16 residues. DNA for the CDR3: TGTGCAAGTCGCTTAGCGGGCAGGGGGAGACGTCAGCCCCAGCATTTT. This translates into CASRLAGRGRRQPQHF.

The chain joins TRBV5-4 to TRBJ2-5, with D tentatively TRBD2 (6 bases). V was pared by 3 bases and J by 4 bases, with 10 bases between. Germline values: CDR1 SGHNT, CDR2 YYREEE (reference sequence). The CDR3 extends over 13 amino acids. CDR3 protein: CASSWVGGETQYF. For the CDR3, the DNA is TGTGCCAGCAGCTGGGTCGGGGGAGAGACCCAGTACTTC.

The chain uses TRBV27 and TRBJ2-5; TRBD2 matches at 8 bases. Trimming removed 8 bases from V and 4 bases from J; junction bases left unmatched: 12. CDR3 length equals 15 residues. Looked up from germline, CDR1 is MNHEY and CDR2 is SMNVEV (reference sequence). CDR3 residues: CASGRGGPSRETQYF. The CDR3 nucleotides are TGTGCCAGCGGCCGGGGGGGCCCTTCGAGAGAGACCCAGTACTTC.

This chain joins TRBV5-8 and TRBJ2-2; 7 bases are a match to TRBD1. Trimming cost V 0 bases and J 3 bases; bases outside gene matches: 8. This CDR3 region has 17 residues. Germline-derived CDR1 and CDR2 are SGHTS and YDEGEE. Here the CDR3 DNA reads TGTGCCAGCAGCTTGGGGACCTGGGGACAGTACACCGGGGAGCTGTTTTTT. Amino acids: CASSLGTWGQYTGELFF.

The chain joins TRBV5-1 to TRBJ2-5, with 10 bases that match TRBD1. The CDR3 consists of 16 residues. V dropped 1 base and J dropped 2; count of bases not matched to a gene: 5. Germline CDR1 SGHRS, CDR2 YFSETQ. In DNA form, the CDR3 reads TGCGCCAGCAGCTTGAGCGGGACAGGGGCACAAGAGACCCAGTACTTC. The encoded protein is CASSLSGTGAQETQYF.

This chain connects TRBV10-3 to TRBJ1-1, with 8 bases matching TRBD1. CDR3 size: 14 residues. Germline lookup yields CDR1 ENHRY and CDR2 SYGVKD. The junction had 9 bases not matched to a gene; V was cut back by 7 bases and J by 5 bases. The CDR3 loop reads CAIKQGESSTEAFF. CDR3 DNA sequence: TGTGCCATCAAACAGGGGGAAAGTAGTACTGAAGCTTTCTTT.

This chain joins TRBV4-1 and TRBJ2-5, with TRBD2 matching over 9 bases. V lost 3 bases, J lost 5 bases, and 7 bases stayed unmatched. Germline CDR1 reads MGHRA; CDR2 reads YSYEKL. There are 15 residues in the CDR3. CDR3 DNA: TGCGCCAGCAGCCAGCGGCCGGCGGGGGGGGAGACCCAGTACTTC. Protein product: CASSQRPAGGETQYF.

Of note for this clone: The same CDR3 arises from other DNA sequences in this sample as well. The chain has TRBV19 and TRBJ1-4; D unclear. Between the trimmed V and J ends, which lost 6 bases and 2 bases, there was a span of 10 bases. This CDR3 has 14 amino acids. The germline V gene encodes CDR1 LNHDA and CDR2 SQIVND (reference sequence). The CDR3 DNA sequence: TGTGCCAGTAGGCGTCAATCGACTAATGAAAAACTGTTTTTT. Residues: CASRRQSTNEKLFF.

The chain is built from TRBV4-1 and TRBJ1-3; 7 bases line up with TRBD1. Per germline, CDR1 MGHRA and CDR2 YSYEKL. This CDR3 comprises 15 residues. Unmatched junction bases numbered 4, after V lost 2 bases and J lost 3 bases. In DNA form, the CDR3 reads TGCGCCAGCAGCCAAAGAGGGGGCAGTGGAAACACCATATATTTT. Residues: CASSQRGGSGNTIYF.

This chain connects TRBV7-9 to TRBJ1-4, with TRBD1 identical over 9 bases. Germline values: CDR1 SEHNR, CDR2 FQNEAQ (reference sequence). The CDR3 runs to 18 residues. The junction had 13 bases not matched to a gene; V was cut back by 5 bases and J by 3 bases. The CDR3 here is CASSGRTGAPSSNEKLFF. The CDR3 DNA reads as TGTGCCAGCAGCGGACGGACAGGGGCCCCATCCTCTAATGAAAAACTGTTTTTT.

This chain connects TRBV9 to TRBJ2-3, with D possibly being TRBD2 (6 bases). The CDR3 spans 14 residues. CDR1 and CDR2 from the germline V gene are SGDLS and YYNGEE. V was pared by 2 bases and J by 1 base, with 8 bases between. CDR3: CASSVSGRTDTQYF. CDR3 DNA sequence: TGTGCCAGCAGCGTTAGCGGTCGCACAGATACGCAGTATTTT.

V gene TRBV7-3 combines with J gene TRBJ1-6; 7 bases agree with TRBD1. The CDR3 has 13 amino acids. The junction had 2 bases not matched to a gene; V was cut back by 3 bases and J by 9 bases. The germline CDR1 and CDR2 sequences are SGHTA and FQGTGA. The CDR3 DNA follows: TGTGCCAGCAGCTTTAACAGGGGTTCACCCCTCCACTTT. Translated, it gives CASSFNRGSPLHF.

The V call is TRBV6-5, the J call TRBJ1-2; a possible D gene is TRBD1 (5 bases). This CDR3 has 14 residues. V gave up 7 bases and J gave up 1 base, with 13 bases separating them. Germline V gene data show CDR1 as MNHEY and CDR2 as SVGAGI. The CDR3 sequence: CASTKRGINYGYTF. Written as DNA, the CDR3 is TGTGCCAGCACTAAAAGGGGAATTAACTATGGCTACACCTTC.

The J gene is TRBJ2-7, the V gene TRBV9, with 8 nucleotides matching TRBD1. Germline CDR1 SGDLS, CDR2 YYNGEE. This CDR3 spans 16 amino acids. Unmatched junction bases numbered 11, after V lost 1 base and J lost 5 bases. CDR3 loop: CASSVSLSRGQDEQYF. In DNA, the CDR3 is TGTGCCAGCAGCGTATCTCTCTCCAGGGGGCAGGACGAGCAGTACTTC.

The chain has TRBV12-1 and TRBJ2-2; TRBD1 reflects the table's D call only, with no check against the DNA. TRBV12-1 is noted as a pseudogene. The CDR3 totals 17 residues. The CDR3 DNA is TGTGCCAGCAGCTCCTCAGGGGGCGCGATGGGCACCGGGGAGCTGTTTTTT. This gives the protein CASSSSGGAMGTGELFF.

J is TRBJ1-2 and V is TRBV6-5, with 9 bases matching TRBD1. J was trimmed by 3 bases and V by 5 bases; bases with no gene match: 4. In germline, CDR1 is MNHEY, CDR2 SVGAGI. CDR3 length: 14 amino acids. In nucleotides, the CDR3 is TGTGCCAGCAGTAAACAGGGGGCTGACTATGGCTACACCTTC. This encodes CASSKQGADYGYTF.

The rearrangement uses TRBV4-1 and TRBJ2-1; TRBD1 agrees at 10 bases. This CDR3 is 13 amino acids long. The junction had 8 bases not matched to a gene; V was cut back by 3 bases and J by 15 bases. From germline, CDR1 is MGHRA and CDR2 YSYEKL. CDR3 in amino acids: CASSHNPGQGWFF. For the CDR3, the DNA is TGCGCCAGCAGCCATAACCCGGGACAGGGGTGGTTCTTC.

The J gene is TRBJ1-1, the V gene TRBV5-1; a possible D gene is TRBD1 (6 bases). Trimming cost V 4 bases and J 2 bases, with 18 bases left between them. The length of the CDR3 is 16 residues. Germline CDR1 reads SGHRS; CDR2 reads YFSETQ. The CDR3: CASSDRDTRINTEAFF. In DNA form, the CDR3 reads TGCGCCAGCAGCGACCGGGACACCCGAATAAACACTGAAGCTTTCTTT.

In its sample, this clone was seen once. CDR3 nucleotides: TGTGCTAGTGGTTTCCTCTTGGGGGGATTGCAAGAGACCCAGTACTTC. Translation: CASGFLLGGLQETQYF. This chain connects TRBV12-5 to TRBJ2-5; possibly TRBD2 for D (6 bases). CDR3 length: 16 amino acids. Trimming removed 3 bases at V and 2 bases at J, with 16 bases between. CDR1 is LGHNT, CDR2 FRNRAP, per germline.

V is TRBV7-2 and J is TRBJ1-2; 9 nucleotides match TRBD1. The CDR3 is 15 amino acids. The germline CDR1 and CDR2 sequences are SGHTA and FQGNSA. J gave up 7 bases and V 3 bases, and 9 bases lay outside the gene matches. The CDR3 bases are TGTGCCAGCAGCTTTACGACAGGGGGGGCGGCTGGCTACACCTTC. Translated, it gives CASSFTTGGAAGYTF.